This TCR beta chain originates from a study of cytomegalovirus exposure and HLA in healthy donors. Overall study: The 550 to 700 first-cohort repertoires and the 100 to 150 validation repertoires shared the same platform, a later analysis reported. Study findings and constraints: Reported performance of the classifier showed diagnosis of cytomegalovirus status with high specificity and sensitivity. In vitro checks showed that a few CMV-associated chains really do target CMV antigens.

This CDR3 comprises 15 residues. Germline loops: CDR1 SEHNR, CDR2 FQNEAQ (reference sequence). The V gene lost 3 bases and the J gene lost 8 bases, with 19 bases spanning the gap. Repertoires were generated with immunoSEQ multiplex PCR, while TCRdb's copy carries only in-frame clones and drops some. The profile covers more than 85,000 clones, with about 85% appearing a single time and 4% taken by the ten largest. As to this clone: What it binds is unknown.

The source is a woman aged 18-29 years in good health and CMV-seropositive. Sequenced material: PBMCs. V usage is TRBV7-9 and J usage is TRBJ1-2; D remains ambiguous. The CDR3 nucleotides read TGTGCCAGCAGCTTCTCGGACCCGGCGGGGAAGGGCTACACCTTC. Residues: CASSFSDPAGKGYTF.